The TCR beta chain under discussion was sequenced for a study of shared clonotypes between healthy human individuals. Study background: Samples came from a couple of female and a few male donors aged 18 to 49.

Authors' data handling: Filtering of immunoSEQ junctional sequences could not match full-length read filtering. Libraries were prepared by immunoSEQ multiplex PCR; TCRdb keeps only in-frame clonotypes and omits some of them. D and trimming come from the DNA, and the V and J calls and clone size come from that table. The sample records 450,000 to 500,000 clones, about 84% being singletons. Findings and limits, study-wide: An effect of sequencing depth on clonotype sharing among donors was expected.

As regards this clone: Antigen unknown. This sample also contains other DNA sequences that code for the same CDR3.

From germline, CDR1 is DFQATT and CDR2 SNEGSKA (reference sequence). Trimming shortened V by 3 bases and J by 6 bases, and 3 bases separated the two germline ends. The CDR3 runs 10 residues. The chain is built from TRBV20-1 and TRBJ2-1; D not certain. The receptor was derived from a woman between 40 and 55 years old in good health. Some clones in this sample may be carry-over from other donors' samples. The sample was PBMCs. CDR3 nucleotide sequence: TGCAGTGCTAGGGTCAATGAGCAGTTCTTC. The encoded protein is CSARVNEQFF.